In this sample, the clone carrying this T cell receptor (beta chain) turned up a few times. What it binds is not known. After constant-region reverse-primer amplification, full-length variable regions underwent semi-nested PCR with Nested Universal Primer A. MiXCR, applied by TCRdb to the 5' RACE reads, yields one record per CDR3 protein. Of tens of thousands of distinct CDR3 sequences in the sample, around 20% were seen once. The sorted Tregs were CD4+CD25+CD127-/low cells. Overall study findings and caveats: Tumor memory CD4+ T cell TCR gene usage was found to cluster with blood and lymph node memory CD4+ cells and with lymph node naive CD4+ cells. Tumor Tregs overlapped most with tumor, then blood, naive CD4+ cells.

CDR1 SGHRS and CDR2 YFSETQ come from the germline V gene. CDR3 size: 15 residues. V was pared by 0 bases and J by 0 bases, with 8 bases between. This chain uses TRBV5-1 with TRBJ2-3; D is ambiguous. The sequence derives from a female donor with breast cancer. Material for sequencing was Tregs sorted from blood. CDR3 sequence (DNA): TGCGCCAGCAGCTTGGGGACGCGAAGCACAGATACGCAGTATTTT. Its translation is CASSLGTRSTDTQYF.